This T cell receptor (beta chain) emerged from a study of T cell changes during pregnancy in multiple sclerosis. V dropped 2 bases and J dropped 2 bases, with 6 bases sitting between them. The CDR3 has 13 amino acids. Germline V CDR1 and CDR2: KGHSH, LQKENI. Produced via immunoSEQ multiplex PCR; TCRdb's table is partial and in-frame only. This sample carries about 49,000 clones, about 90% of them seen once, and the ten largest clones take approximately 0.41%. The source was CD4+ T cells from peripheral blood mononuclear cells, collected in the second trimester of pregnancy. This clonotype originated in a female donor in good health, enrolled as a control in a pregnancy study. The chain couples TRBV18 to TRBJ1-2; no reliable D call. The CDR3 DNA sequence: TGTGCCAGCTCACCAGACGGGAACTATGGCTACACCTTC. Protein: CASSPDGNYGYTF.